This TCR beta chain was retrieved from a study of blood T cell repertoires in COVID-19 (dated by TCRdb to the early 2020s). The study in broad terms: Samples from collaborators originated in the United States, Italy and Spain and spanned both the acute and convalescent phases of COVID-19. A freely available public database, intended as a resource for researchers studying the immune response to SARS-CoV-2, is where the repertoires were released. The dataset comprised deeply sampled blood TCRbeta repertoires from subjects exposed to, actively infected with, or recovered from COVID-19. The prospective study material was composed of cDNA or gDNA derived from T cells, B-cell-depleted T cells, or PBMCs. Where HLA class I and class II types were available, the types were taken from metadata supplied by the sample provider, not from assay-based typing. The sample metadata nearly always contained a de-identified subject ID, COVID-19 status, age in years and sex. Samples came from the ongoing ImmuneRACE study (first 160 participants) plus 1,254 subjects from 6 global collaborators. Study-wide conclusions, independent of this receptor: Clinical and demographic metadata were provided uncurated, with the amount varying by source and participant.

This clone was observed a handful of times. The antigen it binds to is not known. No base quality values were provided; no much bigger clone lies one nucleotide off. TCRbeta CDR3 regions were amplified from genomic DNA using the immunoSEQ Assay, a bias-controlled multiplex PCR. Per the original workflow: The number of nucleated cells in each sample was estimated by amplification of reference gene primers within the assay. Sequence reads were collapsed and filtered to measure the absolute abundance of every unique TCRbeta CDR3 rearrangement. For each sample, productive Simpson clonality was calculated as the square root of Simpson's diversity index over productive rearrangements. TCRdb carries this immuneACCESS record with in-frame sequences only. Its versions omit some clonotypes, under half of them owing to an unresolved V gene in the studies checked, with the rest unexplained. From that table come the V and J calls and clone size; the DNA was used to work out D and trimming. The sample data list about 150,000 clones, and about nine tenths of these were observed just once. The top ten clones comprise about 4.1% of the sample.

Whole blood was collected in K2EDTA tubes by collaborating institutions according to the institutions' own protocols. Collaborator samples were shipped for TCRbeta analysis as frozen whole blood, isolated PBMCs, or DNA extracted from either sample type. Relative to germline, V is missing 1 base and J is missing 9 bases, with 3 bases of the junction outside any gene match. The germline V gene specifies SGHTA as CDR1 and FQGNSA as CDR2. There are 15 amino acids in the CDR3, from cysteine to phenylalanine inclusive. Just the 45-base CDR3 DNA is kept, in frame starting at base 1. The TCR was taken from a woman aged 60-75 years with active or convalescent COVID-19. In this chain, TRBV7-2 is recombined with TRBJ1-6, and 10 junction bases match TRBD1. Source material: peripheral blood. The DNA sequence reads TGTGCCAGCAGCTTAGGGGGACAGGGGACTTCACCCCTCCACTTT. Translated, this gives CASSLGGQGTSPLHF.